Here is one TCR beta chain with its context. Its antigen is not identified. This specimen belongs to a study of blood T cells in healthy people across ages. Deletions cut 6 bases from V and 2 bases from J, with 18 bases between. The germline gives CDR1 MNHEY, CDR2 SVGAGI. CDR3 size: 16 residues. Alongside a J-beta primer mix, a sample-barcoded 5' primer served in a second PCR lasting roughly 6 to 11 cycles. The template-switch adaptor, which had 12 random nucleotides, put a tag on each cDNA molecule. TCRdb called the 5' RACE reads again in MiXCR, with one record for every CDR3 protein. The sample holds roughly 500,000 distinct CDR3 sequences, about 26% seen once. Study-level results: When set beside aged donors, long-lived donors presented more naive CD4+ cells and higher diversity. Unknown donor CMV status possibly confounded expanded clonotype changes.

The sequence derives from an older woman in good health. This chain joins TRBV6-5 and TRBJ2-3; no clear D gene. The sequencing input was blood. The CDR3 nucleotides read TGTGCCAGCAGATCCGACCTAAACAGCCCCACAGATACGCAGTATTTT. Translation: CASRSDLNSPTDTQYF.